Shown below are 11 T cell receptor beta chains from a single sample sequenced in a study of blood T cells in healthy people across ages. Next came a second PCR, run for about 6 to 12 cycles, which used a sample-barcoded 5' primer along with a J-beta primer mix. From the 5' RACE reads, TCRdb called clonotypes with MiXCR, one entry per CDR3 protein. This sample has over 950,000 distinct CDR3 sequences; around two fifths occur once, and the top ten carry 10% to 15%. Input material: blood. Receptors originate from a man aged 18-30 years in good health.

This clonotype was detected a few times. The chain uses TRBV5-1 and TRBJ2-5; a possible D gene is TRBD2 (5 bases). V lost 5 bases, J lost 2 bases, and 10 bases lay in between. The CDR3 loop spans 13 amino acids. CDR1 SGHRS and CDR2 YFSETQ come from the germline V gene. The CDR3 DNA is TGCGCCAGCAGGGATCCGGGGCAAGAGACCCAGTACTTC. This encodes CASRDPGQETQYF.

The CDR3: CSATLGQGDGYTF. The CDR3 DNA reads as TGCAGTGCTACCCTAGGACAGGGGGATGGCTACACCTTC. The chain employs TRBV20-1 and TRBJ1-2, with 10 bases that match TRBD1. In germline, CDR1 is DFQATT, CDR2 SNEGSKA (reference sequence). The CDR3 extends over 13 amino acids. Trimming took 4 bases from V and 6 from J; bases not matched to a gene: 5.

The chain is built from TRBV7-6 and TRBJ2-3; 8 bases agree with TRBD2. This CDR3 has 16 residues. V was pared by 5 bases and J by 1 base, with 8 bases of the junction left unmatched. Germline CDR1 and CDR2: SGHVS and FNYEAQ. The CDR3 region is CASSPRTAGGTDTQYF. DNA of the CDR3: TGTGCCAGCAGCCCCCGGACAGCGGGGGGCACAGATACGCAGTATTTT.

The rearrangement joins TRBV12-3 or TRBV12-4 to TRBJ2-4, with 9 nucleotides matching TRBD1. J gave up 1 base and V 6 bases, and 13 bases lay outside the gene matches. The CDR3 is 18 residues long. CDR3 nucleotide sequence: TGTGCCAGCAGCCCAAACAGGGGGCGAGGGAATGCCAAAAACATTCAGTACTTC. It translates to CASSPNRGRGNAKNIQYF.

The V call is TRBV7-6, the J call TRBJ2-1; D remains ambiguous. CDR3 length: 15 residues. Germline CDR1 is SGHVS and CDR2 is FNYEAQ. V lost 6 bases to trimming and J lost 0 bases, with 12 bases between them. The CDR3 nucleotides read TGTGCCAGCAGTTCGTCCCCGAGCTCCTACAATGAGCAGTTCTTC. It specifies CASSSSPSSYNEQFF.

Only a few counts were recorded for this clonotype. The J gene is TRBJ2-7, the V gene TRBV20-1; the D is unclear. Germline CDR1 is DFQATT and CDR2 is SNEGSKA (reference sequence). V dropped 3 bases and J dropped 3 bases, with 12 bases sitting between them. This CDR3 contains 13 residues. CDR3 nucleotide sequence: TGCAGTGCTAGTAGTCCCTCACACTACGAGCAGTACTTC. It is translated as CSASSPSHYEQYF.

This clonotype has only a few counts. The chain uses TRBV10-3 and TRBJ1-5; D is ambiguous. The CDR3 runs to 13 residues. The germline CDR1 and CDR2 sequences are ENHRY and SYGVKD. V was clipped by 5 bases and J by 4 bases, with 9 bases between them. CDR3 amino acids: CAISITGNQPQHF. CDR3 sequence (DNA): TGTGCCATCAGTATTACGGGAAATCAGCCCCAGCATTTT.

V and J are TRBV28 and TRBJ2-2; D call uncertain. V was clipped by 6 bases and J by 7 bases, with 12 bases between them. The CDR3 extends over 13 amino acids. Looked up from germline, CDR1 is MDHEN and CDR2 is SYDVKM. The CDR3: CASSPEFNGELFF. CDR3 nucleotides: TGTGCCAGCAGCCCCGAATTTAACGGGGAGCTGTTTTTT.

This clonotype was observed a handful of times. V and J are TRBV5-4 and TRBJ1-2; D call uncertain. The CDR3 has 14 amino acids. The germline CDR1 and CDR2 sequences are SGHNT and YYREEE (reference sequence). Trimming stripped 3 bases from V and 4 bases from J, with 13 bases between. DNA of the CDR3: TGTGCCAGCAGCTCATCCGATGTCGTCTATGGCTACACCTTC. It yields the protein CASSSSDVVYGYTF.

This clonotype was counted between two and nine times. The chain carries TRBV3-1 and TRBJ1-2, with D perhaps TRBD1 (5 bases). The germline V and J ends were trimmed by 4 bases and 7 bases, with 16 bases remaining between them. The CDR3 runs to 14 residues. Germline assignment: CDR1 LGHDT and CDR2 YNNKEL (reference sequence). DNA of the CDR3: TGTGCCAGCAGCCCGCCCTTGAGGACATTTGGCTACACCTTC. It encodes CASSPPLRTFGYTF.

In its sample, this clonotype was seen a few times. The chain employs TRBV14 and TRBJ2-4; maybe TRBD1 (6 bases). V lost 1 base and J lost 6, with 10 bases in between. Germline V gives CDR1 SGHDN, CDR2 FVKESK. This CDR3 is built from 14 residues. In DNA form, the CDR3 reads TGTGCCAGCAGCCAAGTTGGCAGGGGAAACATTCAGTACTTC. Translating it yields CASSQVGRGNIQYF.